These 10 T cell receptor beta chains were sequenced from one sample in a study of cytomegalovirus exposure and HLA in healthy donors (dated by TCRdb to about 2017). Library creation used the immunoSEQ multiplex PCR assay. For the multiplex PCR, a mixture combining 60 forward primers for TCR Vbeta segments and 13 reverse primers for TCR Jbeta segments was used. Held by TCRdb, this immuneACCESS table contains in-frame sequences only and omits some clones. Under half of the omission traces to an unresolved V gene where checked; the cause of the rest is unknown. The table held for this sample gives 200,000 to 250,000 clones. The ten largest account for 1.1% of the sample. Sequences were obtained from PBMCs. These receptors were taken from a girl aged 2 to 10 in good health and CMV-seropositive.

The chain couples TRBV6-1 to TRBJ2-4, with D possibly being TRBD1 (6 bases). The CDR3 has 15 residues. Germline-derived CDR1 and CDR2 are MNHNS and SASEGT. Trimming left V 9 bases short and J 2 bases short, with 17 bases between. CDR3 DNA sequence: TGTGCCAGTCTTCGACAGGCCATGCCCAAAAACATTCAGTACTTC. It specifies CASLRQAMPKNIQYF.

The V gene is TRBV15, the J gene TRBJ2-2; TRBD2 is a possible D gene (5 bases). The CDR3 contains 15 residues. With 0 bases removed from V and 5 bases from J, the gap between germline ends came to 10 bases. CDR1 and CDR2 from the germline V gene are LNHNV and YYDKDF (reference sequence). The DNA of the CDR3 is TGTGCCACCAGCAGAGATTTGGAGCGGACCGGGGAGCTGTTTTTT. Translating it yields CATSRDLERTGELFF.

The chain has TRBV27 and TRBJ1-5, with D possibly being TRBD1 (5 bases). V lost 2 bases and J lost 7, with 21 bases in between. Germline V CDR1 and CDR2: MNHEY, SMNVEV (reference sequence). The CDR3 sequence is 17 residues long. CDR3 bases: TGTGCCAGCAGTTTACGGGCCAGTCGGCTTGGGGGGCAGCCCCAGCATTTT. Amino acid sequence: CASSLRASRLGGQPQHF.

The V call is TRBV2, the J call TRBJ1-3, with D perhaps matching TRBD1 (6 bases). This CDR3 region has 13 residues. Trimming removed 8 bases at V and 0 bases at J, with 8 bases between. In germline, CDR1 is SNHLY, CDR2 FYNNEI. In DNA form, the CDR3 reads TGTGCCAGCCGAGGGGGCTCTGGAAACACCATATATTTT. Translated: CASRGGSGNTIYF.

This rearrangement joins TRBV2 to TRBJ2-3, with D tentatively TRBD1 (5 bases). V lost 5 bases to trimming and J lost 0 bases, with 21 bases between them. CDR3 size: 18 residues. Looked up from germline, CDR1 is SNHLY and CDR2 is FYNNEI. DNA for the CDR3: TGTGCCAGCAGTTTCCAGGGATGGAGAATTCCGAGCACAGATACGCAGTATTTT. Translation: CASSFQGWRIPSTDTQYF.

This chain uses TRBV28 with TRBJ2-1, with 8 bases that match TRBD2. CDR3 size: 16 residues. From germline, CDR1 is MDHEN and CDR2 SYDVKM. The ends lost 5 bases at V and 7 bases at J; junction bases unmatched: 13. CDR3 sequence: CASSRPGLGLWNEQFF. The CDR3 bases are TGTGCCAGCAGTCGTCCGGGACTAGGATTGTGGAATGAGCAGTTCTTC.

Comments on this clone: The germline gene is not matched at one end of the junction; a read error may be the cause. This chain links TRBV5-1 with TRBJ2-6; D perhaps matches TRBD2 (6 bases). The germline CDR1 and CDR2 sequences are SGHRS and YFSETQ. The CDR3 sequence is 15 residues long. This CDR3 is CANSLRGPGANVLTF. The CDR3 nucleotides read TGCGCCAACAGCTTGCGGGGTCCTGGGGCCAACGTCCTGACTTTC.

CDR3 DNA sequence: TGTGCCAGCTCACCTTTAGAAAACTCCTACAATGAGCAGTTCTTC. As protein: CASSPLENSYNEQFF. The rearrangement links TRBV18 to TRBJ2-1; D gene uncertain. The CDR3 contains 15 residues. Trimming took off 3 bases at V and 0 bases at J, with 9 bases between the two ends. In germline, CDR1 is KGHSH, CDR2 LQKENI.

This rearrangement joins TRBV5-5 to TRBJ2-2; a weak D match, TRBD1 (6 bases). CDR1 SGHKS and CDR2 YYEKEE come from the germline V gene (reference sequence). The CDR3 extends over 14 amino acids. The V gene lost 0 bases and the J gene lost 5 bases, with 8 bases spanning the gap. The CDR3 nucleotides are TGTGCCAGCAGCTTGGTGGGGGCGACCGGGGAGCTGTTTTTT. It encodes CASSLVGATGELFF.

The chain employs TRBV25-1 and TRBJ2-2; 7 nucleotides agree with TRBD2. Looked up from germline, CDR1 is MGHDK and CDR2 is SYGVNS. CDR3 length: 17 amino acids. J lost 4 bases, V lost 7 bases, and 15 bases had no gene match. This CDR3 reads CASNDSGGGTITGELFF. Written as DNA, the CDR3 is TGTGCCAGCAATGATTCGGGGGGAGGCACGATCACCGGGGAGCTGTTTTTT.